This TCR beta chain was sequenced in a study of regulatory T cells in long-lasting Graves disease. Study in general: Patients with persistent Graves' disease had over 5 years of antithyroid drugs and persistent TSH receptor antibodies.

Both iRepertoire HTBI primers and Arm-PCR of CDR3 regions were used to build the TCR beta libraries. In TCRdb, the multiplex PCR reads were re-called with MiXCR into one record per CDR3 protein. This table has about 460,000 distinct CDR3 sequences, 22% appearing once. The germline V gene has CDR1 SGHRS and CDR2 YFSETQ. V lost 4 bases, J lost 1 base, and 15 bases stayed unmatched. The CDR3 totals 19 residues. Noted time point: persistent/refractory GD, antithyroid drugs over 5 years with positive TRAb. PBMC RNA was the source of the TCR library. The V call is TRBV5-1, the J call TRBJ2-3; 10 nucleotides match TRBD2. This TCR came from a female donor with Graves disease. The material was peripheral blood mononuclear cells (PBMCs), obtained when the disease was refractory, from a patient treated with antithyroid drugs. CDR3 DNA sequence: TGCGCCAGCAGCCTCCGACAACACCAGACTAGCGGGCGCACAGATACGCAGTATTTT. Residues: CASSLRQHQTSGRTDTQYF.